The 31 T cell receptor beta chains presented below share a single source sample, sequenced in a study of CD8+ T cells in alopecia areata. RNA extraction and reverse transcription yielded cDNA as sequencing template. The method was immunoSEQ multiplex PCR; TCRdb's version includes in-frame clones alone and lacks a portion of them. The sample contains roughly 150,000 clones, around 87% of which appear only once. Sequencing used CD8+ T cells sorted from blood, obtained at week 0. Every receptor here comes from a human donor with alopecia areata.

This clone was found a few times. The CDR3 is CSVESPENYEQYF. CDR3 sequence (DNA): TGCAGCGTTGAGAGCCCCGAAAACTACGAGCAGTACTTC. The chain has TRBV29-1 and TRBJ2-7; the D is unclear. The V end was cut by 3 bases, the J end by 3 bases, with 12 bases between. Germline CDR1 and CDR2: SQVTM and ANQGSEA. The CDR3 loop spans 13 amino acids.

CDR3 sequence: CASSPGASGPGYTF. CDR3 nucleotides: TGTGCCAGCAGCCCAGGGGCCAGCGGTCCTGGCTACACCTTC. V gene TRBV7-9 combines with J gene TRBJ1-2, with D maybe TRBD1 (6 bases). Germline V CDR1 and CDR2: SEHNR, FQNEAQ (reference sequence). The CDR3 has 14 residues. V shed 5 bases and J shed 7 bases, with 17 bases lying between them.

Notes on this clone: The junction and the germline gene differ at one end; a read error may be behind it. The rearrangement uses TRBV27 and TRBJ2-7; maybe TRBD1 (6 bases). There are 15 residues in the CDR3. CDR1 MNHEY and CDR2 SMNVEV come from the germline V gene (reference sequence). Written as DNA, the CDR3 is TGTGCCAGCAGTTTAGGCCAGGGGCTCTCCGACGAGCAGTACTTC. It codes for CASSLGQGLSDEQYF.

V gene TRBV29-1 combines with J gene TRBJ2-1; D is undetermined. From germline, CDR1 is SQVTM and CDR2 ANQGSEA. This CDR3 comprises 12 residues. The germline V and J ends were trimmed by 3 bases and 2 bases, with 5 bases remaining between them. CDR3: CSVDYTYNEQFF. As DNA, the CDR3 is TGCAGCGTTGATTACACCTACAATGAGCAGTTCTTC.

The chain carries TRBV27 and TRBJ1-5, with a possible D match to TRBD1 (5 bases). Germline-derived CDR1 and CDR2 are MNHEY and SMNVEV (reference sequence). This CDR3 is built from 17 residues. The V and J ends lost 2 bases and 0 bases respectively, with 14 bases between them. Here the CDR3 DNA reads TGTGCCAGCAGTTTAAGGGGACGGACGCGTAGCAATCAGCCCCAGCATTTT. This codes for CASSLRGRTRSNQPQHF.

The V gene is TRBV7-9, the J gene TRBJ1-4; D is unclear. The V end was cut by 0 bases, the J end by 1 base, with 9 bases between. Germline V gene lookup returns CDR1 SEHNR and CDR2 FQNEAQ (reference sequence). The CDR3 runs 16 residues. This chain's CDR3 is CASSLAQMGTNEKLFF. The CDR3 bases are TGTGCCAGCAGCTTAGCGCAGATGGGAACTAATGAAAAACTGTTTTTT.

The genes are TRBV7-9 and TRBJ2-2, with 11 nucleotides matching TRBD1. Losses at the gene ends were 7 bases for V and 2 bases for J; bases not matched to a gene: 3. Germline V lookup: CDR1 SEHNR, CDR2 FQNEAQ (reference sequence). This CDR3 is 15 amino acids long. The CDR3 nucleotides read TGTGCCAGCATTGGGACAGGGGGAAACACCGGGGAGCTGTTTTTT. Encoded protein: CASIGTGGNTGELFF. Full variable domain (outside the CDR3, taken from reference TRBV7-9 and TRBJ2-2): DTGVSQNPRHKITKRGQNVTFRCDPISEHNRLYWYRQTLGQGPEFLTYFQNEAQLEKSRLLSDRFSAERPKGSFSTLEIQRTEQGDSAMYLCASIGTGGNTGELFFGEGSRLTVL.

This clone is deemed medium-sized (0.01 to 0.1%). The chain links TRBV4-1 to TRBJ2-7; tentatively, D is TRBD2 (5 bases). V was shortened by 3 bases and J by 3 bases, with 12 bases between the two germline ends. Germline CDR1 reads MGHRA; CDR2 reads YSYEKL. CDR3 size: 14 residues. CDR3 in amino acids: CASSQSTLVYEQYF. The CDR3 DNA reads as TGCGCCAGCAGCCAGTCAACACTAGTCTACGAGCAGTACTTC.

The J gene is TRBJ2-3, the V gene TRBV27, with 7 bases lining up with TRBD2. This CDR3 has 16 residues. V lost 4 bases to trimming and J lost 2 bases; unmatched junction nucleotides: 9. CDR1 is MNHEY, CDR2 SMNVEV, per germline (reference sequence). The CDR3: CASSSYRLANTDTQYF. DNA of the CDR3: TGTGCCAGCAGTTCTTACCGACTAGCCAACACAGATACGCAGTATTTT.

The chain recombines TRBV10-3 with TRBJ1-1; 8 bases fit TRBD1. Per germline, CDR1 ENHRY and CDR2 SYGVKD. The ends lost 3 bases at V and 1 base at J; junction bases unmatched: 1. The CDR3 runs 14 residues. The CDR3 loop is CAISDQGANTEAFF. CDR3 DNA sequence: TGTGCCATCAGTGATCAGGGGGCGAACACTGAAGCTTTCTTT.

CDR3 in DNA: TGTGCCAGCGGGGTATCCTACGAGCAGTACTTC. Its protein is CASGVSYEQYF. V usage is TRBV27 and J usage is TRBJ2-7; D unclear. CDR3 length equals 11 residues. Between the trimmed V and J ends, which lost 8 bases and 1 base, there was a span of 6 bases. Per the germline V gene, CDR1 is MNHEY and CDR2 is SMNVEV (reference sequence).

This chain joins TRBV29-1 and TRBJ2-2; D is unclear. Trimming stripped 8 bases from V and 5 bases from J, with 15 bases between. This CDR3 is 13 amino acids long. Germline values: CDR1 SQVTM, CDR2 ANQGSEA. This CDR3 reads CSTPSGPTGELFF. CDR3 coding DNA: TGCAGCACACCATCCGGGCCTACCGGGGAGCTGTTTTTT.

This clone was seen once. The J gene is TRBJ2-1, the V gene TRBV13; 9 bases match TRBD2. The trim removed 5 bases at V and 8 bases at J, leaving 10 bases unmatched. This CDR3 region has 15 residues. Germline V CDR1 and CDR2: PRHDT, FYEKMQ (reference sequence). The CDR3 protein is CASSQRGASIYEQFF. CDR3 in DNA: TGTGCCAGCAGCCAGCGGGGGGCCTCGATATATGAGCAGTTCTTC.

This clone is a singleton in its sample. This chain's CDR3 is CASSEDNERELFEQYF. In nucleotides, the CDR3 is TGTGCCAGCAGTGAAGACAACGAGCGGGAGCTGTTCGAGCAGTACTTC. The V call is TRBV2, the J call TRBJ2-7, with 8 bases fitting TRBD2. Germline CDR1 is SNHLY and CDR2 is FYNNEI. Trimming at V came to 1 base and at J to 6 bases, leaving 11 bases not matched to a gene. CDR3 length: 16 amino acids.

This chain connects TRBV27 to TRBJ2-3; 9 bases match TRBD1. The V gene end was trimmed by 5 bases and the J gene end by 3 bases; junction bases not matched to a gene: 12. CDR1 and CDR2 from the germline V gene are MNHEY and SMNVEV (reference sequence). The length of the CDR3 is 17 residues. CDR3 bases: TGTGCCAGCAGTGCGGACAGGGGACCGCATAGGACAGATACGCAGTATTTT. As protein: CASSADRGPHRTDTQYF.

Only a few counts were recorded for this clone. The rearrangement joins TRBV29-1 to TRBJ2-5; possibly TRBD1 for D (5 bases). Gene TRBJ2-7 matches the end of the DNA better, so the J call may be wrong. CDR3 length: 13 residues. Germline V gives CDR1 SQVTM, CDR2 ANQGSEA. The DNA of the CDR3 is TGCAGCGTTGTTAAGGCAGGGTCCTACGAGCAGTACTTC. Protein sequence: CSVVKAGSYEQYF.

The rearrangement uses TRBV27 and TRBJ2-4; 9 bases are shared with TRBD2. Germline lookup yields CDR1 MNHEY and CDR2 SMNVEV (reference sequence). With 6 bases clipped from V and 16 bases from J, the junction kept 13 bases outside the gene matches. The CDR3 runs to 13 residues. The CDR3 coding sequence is TGTGCCAGCAGCATAGCGGGAGTGGGTGTTACCTACTTC. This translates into CASSIAGVGVTYF.

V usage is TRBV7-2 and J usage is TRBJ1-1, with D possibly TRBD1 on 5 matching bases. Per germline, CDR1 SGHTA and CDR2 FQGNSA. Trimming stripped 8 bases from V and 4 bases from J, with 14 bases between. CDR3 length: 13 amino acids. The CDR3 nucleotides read TGTGCCAGCGGCGGGGGAGTTACCACTGAAGCTTTCTTT. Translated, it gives CASGGGVTTEAFF.

In nucleotides, the CDR3 is TGTGCCTGGAGTGTTGAGGCAGGGGCCTACGAGCAGTACTTC. Residues: CAWSVEAGAYEQYF. This chain connects TRBV30 to TRBJ2-7, with D possibly being TRBD1 (6 bases). The CDR3 has 14 amino acids. V gave up 0 bases and J gave up 2 bases, with 11 bases separating them. CDR1 GTSNPN and CDR2 SVGIG come from the germline V gene (reference sequence).

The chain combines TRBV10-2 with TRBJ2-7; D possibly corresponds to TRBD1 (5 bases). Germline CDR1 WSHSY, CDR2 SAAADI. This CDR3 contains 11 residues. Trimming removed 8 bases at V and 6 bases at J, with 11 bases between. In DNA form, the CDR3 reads TGCGCCAGCCTTAGGGGCACCGAGCAGTACTTC. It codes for CASLRGTEQYF.

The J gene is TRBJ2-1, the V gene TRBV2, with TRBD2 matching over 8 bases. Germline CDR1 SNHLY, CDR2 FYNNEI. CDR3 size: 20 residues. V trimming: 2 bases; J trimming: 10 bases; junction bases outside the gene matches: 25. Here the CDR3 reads CASSEFYLQPGLEDEDEQFF. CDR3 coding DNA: TGTGCCAGCAGTGAATTTTATTTACAACCGGGACTAGAGGATGAGGACGAGCAGTTCTTC.

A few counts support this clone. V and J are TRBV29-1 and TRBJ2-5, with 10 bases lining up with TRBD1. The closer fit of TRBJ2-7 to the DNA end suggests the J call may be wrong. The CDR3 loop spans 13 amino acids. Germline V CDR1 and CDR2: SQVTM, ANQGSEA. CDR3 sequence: CSVPGQGPYEQYF. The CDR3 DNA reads TGCAGCGTTCCGGGACAGGGGCCCTACGAGCAGTACTTC.

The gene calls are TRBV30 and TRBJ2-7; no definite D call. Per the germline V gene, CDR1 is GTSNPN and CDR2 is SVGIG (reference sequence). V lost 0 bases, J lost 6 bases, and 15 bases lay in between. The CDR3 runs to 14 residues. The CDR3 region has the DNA TGTGCCTGGAGTGTACCGGCTAGTCGGCGCGAGCAGTACTTC. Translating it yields CAWSVPASRREQYF.

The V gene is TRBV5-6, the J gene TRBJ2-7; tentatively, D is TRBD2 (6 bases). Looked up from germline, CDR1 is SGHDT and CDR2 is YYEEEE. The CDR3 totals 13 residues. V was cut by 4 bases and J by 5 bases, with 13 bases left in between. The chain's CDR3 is CASSLTRWDEQYF. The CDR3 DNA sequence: TGTGCCAGCAGCCTGACTAGATGGGACGAGCAGTACTTC.

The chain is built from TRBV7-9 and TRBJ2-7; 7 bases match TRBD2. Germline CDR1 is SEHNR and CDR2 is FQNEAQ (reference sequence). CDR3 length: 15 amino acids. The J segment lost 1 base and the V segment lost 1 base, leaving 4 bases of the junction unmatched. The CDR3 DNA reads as TGTGCCAGCAGCTTAGGTCTAGCGGCTTCCTACGAGCAGTACTTC. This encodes CASSLGLAASYEQYF.

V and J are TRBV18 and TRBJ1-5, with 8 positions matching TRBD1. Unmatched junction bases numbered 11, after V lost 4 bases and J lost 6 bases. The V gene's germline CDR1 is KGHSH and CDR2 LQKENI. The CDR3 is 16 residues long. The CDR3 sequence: CASSLTPPGGGQPQHF. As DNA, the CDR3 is TGTGCCAGCTCACTAACCCCCCCAGGGGGCGGTCAGCCCCAGCATTTT. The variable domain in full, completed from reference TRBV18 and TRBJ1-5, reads NAGVMQNPRHLVRRRGQEARLRCSPMKGHSHVYWYRQLPEEGLKFMVYLQKENIIDESGMPKERFSAEFPKEGPSILRIQQVVRGDSAAYFCASSLTPPGGGQPQHFGDGTRLSIL.

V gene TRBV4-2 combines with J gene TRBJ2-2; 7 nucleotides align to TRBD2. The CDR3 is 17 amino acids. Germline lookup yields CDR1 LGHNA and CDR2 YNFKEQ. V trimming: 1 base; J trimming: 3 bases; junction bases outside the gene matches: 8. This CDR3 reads CASSQVAGARDTGELFF. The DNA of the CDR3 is TGTGCCAGCAGCCAAGTTGCGGGAGCGAGGGACACCGGGGAGCTGTTTTTT.

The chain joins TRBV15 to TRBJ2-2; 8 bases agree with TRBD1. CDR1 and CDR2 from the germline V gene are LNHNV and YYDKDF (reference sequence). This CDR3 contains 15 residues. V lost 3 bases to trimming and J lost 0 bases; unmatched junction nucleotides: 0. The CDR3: CATSRDRANTGELFF. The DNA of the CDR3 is TGTGCCACCAGCAGGGACAGGGCGAACACCGGGGAGCTGTTTTTT.

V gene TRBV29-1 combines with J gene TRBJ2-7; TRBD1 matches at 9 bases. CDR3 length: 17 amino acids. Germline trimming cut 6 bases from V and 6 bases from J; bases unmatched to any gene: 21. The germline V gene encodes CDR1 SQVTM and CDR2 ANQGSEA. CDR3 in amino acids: CSVAGIPGQGTKGEQYF. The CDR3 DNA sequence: TGCAGCGTGGCCGGCATACCGGGACAGGGAACGAAGGGCGAGCAGTACTTC.

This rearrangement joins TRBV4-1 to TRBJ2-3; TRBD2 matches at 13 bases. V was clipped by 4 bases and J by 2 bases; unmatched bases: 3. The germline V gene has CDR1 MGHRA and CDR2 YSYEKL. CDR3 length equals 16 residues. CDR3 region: CASSLGTSGNTDTQYF. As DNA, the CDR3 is TGCGCCAGCAGCCTCGGGACTAGCGGGAACACAGATACGCAGTATTTT.

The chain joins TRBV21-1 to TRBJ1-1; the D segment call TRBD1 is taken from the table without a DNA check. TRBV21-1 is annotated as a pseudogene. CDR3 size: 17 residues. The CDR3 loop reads CASSASSGQGKNTEAFF. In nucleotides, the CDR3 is TGTGCCAGCAGCGCATCCTCGGGACAGGGCAAGAACACTGAAGCTTTCTTT.